Shown below are 3 T cell receptor beta chains from a single sample sequenced in a study of T cell responses to AZD1222 COVID-19 vaccine. The method was immunoSEQ multiplex PCR; TCRdb's version includes in-frame clones alone and lacks a portion of them. The sample lists about 94,000 clones, over 75% occurring once. The input for sequencing was peripheral blood, taken on day 0 of AZD1222 vaccination. These receptors were collected from an adult in good health.

The rearrangement uses TRBV12-2 and TRBJ2-2; the D call in the table, TRBD2, was not verified against the DNA. TRBV12-2 is an annotated pseudogene. The CDR3 extends over 17 amino acids. The CDR3 loop is CASRPGTSGGHSGELFF. The DNA for the CDR3 is TGTGCAAGTCGCCCAGGGACTAGCGGGGGGCATTCTGGGGAGCTGTTTTTT.

V usage is TRBV27 and J usage is TRBJ2-2; D gene ambiguous. The V end lost 3 bases, the J end lost 6 bases, and 5 bases lay between the germline ends. Germline CDR1 reads MNHEY; CDR2 reads SMNVEV (reference sequence). The CDR3 totals 12 residues. CDR3 bases: TGTGCCAGCAGTTTTCGAGCCGGGGAGCTGTTTTTT. Amino acid sequence: CASSFRAGELFF.

This rearrangement joins TRBV6-2 or TRBV6-3 to TRBJ2-2, with 7 bases aligning to TRBD1. The CDR3 runs to 16 residues. Germline-derived CDR1 and CDR2 are MNHEY and SVGEGT. With 6 bases clipped from V and 5 bases from J, the junction kept 12 bases outside the gene matches. CDR3: CASSSAAGGGTGELFF. CDR3 bases: TGTGCCAGCAGCTCCGCCGCAGGGGGTGGAACCGGGGAGCTGTTTTTT.